The 11 T cell receptor beta chains listed next were all sequenced from one sample in a study of type 1 and type 2 diabetes patients (dated by TCRdb to 2016 to 2017). Sequenced on an Illumina MiSeq. TCRbeta CDR3 amplification used genomic DNA from the sorted T cell subsets as template. The TCRbeta CDR3 region was amplified by multiplex PCR using 30 forward and 13 reverse primers. TCRdb took the public reads, trimmed them with fastp at Q25, ran MiXCR for clone calling and kept in-frame beta chains. Rows matching on CDR3 protein sequence are summarized as one entry with the most common DNA and genes. Within this sample are fewer than 300,000 distinct CDR3 sequences, with roughly 50% of them counted one time only. About an eighth of the sample belongs to the ten largest clones. What was sequenced was peripheral blood mononuclear cells (PBMCs). The receptors originated from a man aged 18-30 years with type 2 diabetes.

This sequence joins TRBV19 and TRBJ2-3, with D unclear. The V gene's germline CDR1 is LNHDA and CDR2 SQIVND (reference sequence). The V gene lost 11 bases and the J gene lost 6 bases, with 18 bases spanning the gap. The CDR3 length is 13 residues. CDR3: CAVAKSRSDTQYF. Here the CDR3 DNA reads TGTGCCGTCGCGAAATCTCGTTCCGATACGCAGTATTTT.

This clonotype occurred a few times. The chain couples TRBV4-1 to TRBJ2-6, with D unresolved. This CDR3 is 17 amino acids long. Trimming removed 4 bases at V and 1 base at J, with 14 bases between. Germline V CDR1 and CDR2: MGHRA, YSYEKL. The CDR3 sequence is CASSRHEEISGANVLTF. In DNA form, the CDR3 reads TGCGCCAGCAGCCGACATGAGGAAATATCTGGGGCCAACGTCCTGACTTTC.

The chain links TRBV6-4 to TRBJ2-3; no reliable D call. Germline V gene sequence: CDR1 MRHNA, CDR2 SNTAGT. CDR3 size: 13 residues. V lost 2 bases and J 5 bases, leaving 8 bases between the germline ends. This CDR3 is CASSDGPVDTQYF. As DNA, the CDR3 is TGTGCCAGCAGTGACGGTCCTGTAGATACGCAGTATTTT.

DNA for the CDR3: TGTGCCATCTCTAATCGGTGGGAGGTCAGGGACGAGCAGTACTTC. Protein product: CAISNRWEVRDEQYF. The rearrangement uses TRBV10-3 and TRBJ2-7; D might be TRBD2 (6 bases). Trimming took 8 bases from V and 5 from J, leaving 22 bases between them. Germline assignment: CDR1 ENHRY and CDR2 SYGVKD. This CDR3 has 15 residues.

The chain has TRBV20-1 and TRBJ2-1; 8 positions agree with TRBD2. V lost 2 bases to trimming and J lost 7 bases; unmatched junction nucleotides: 13. The CDR3 sequence is 16 residues long. CDR1 is DFQATT, CDR2 SNEGSKA, per germline (reference sequence). CDR3 nucleotides: TGCAGTGCTAGACGTAGCGGGGAAGTAGTTGGGAATGAGCAGTTCTTC. Residues: CSARRSGEVVGNEQFF.

This chain uses TRBV12-3 or TRBV12-4 with TRBJ2-7; no clear D gene. The CDR3 covers 14 residues. V shed 0 bases and J shed 2 bases, with 8 bases lying between them. The CDR3 nucleotides are TGTGCCAGCAGTTTAGCGGACGGAACCTACGAGCAGTACTTC. Its translation is CASSLADGTYEQYF.

This clonotype was counted only a few times. This sequence joins TRBV5-1 and TRBJ2-1; maybe TRBD2 (6 bases). Trimming cost V 9 bases and J 4 bases, with 14 bases left between them. Germline V lookup: CDR1 SGHRS, CDR2 YFSETQ. CDR3 length: 13 residues. CDR3 nucleotide sequence: TGCGCCACCAGAGCGGGCGCATACAATGAGCAGTTCTTC. Residues: CATRAGAYNEQFF. Full variable domain (rest looked up from reference TRBV5-1 and TRBJ2-1): KAGVTQTPRYLIKTRGQQVTLSCSPISGHRSVSWYQQTPGQGLQFLFEYFSETQRNKGNFPGRFSGRQFSNSRSEMNVSTLELGDSALYLCATRAGAYNEQFFGPGTRLTVL.

There are a few counts of this clonotype. The rearrangement uses TRBV6-6 and TRBJ2-7; the D is unclear. The CDR3 spans 15 residues. Trimming left V 1 base short and J 0 bases short, with 10 bases between. Per germline, CDR1 MNHNY and CDR2 SVGAGI (reference sequence). The CDR3 spells CASSYYGSSSYEQYF. CDR3 in DNA: TGTGCCAGCAGTTACTACGGCAGTTCCTCCTACGAGCAGTACTTC.

The chain carries TRBV30 and TRBJ2-7; D remains unclear. Trimming took off 0 bases at V and 6 bases at J, with 9 bases between the two ends. Looked up from germline, CDR1 is GTSNPN and CDR2 is SVGIG (reference sequence). The length of the CDR3 is 12 residues. The CDR3 nucleotides read TGTGCCTGGAGTGTACAGAGAGGCGAGCAGTACTTC. It encodes CAWSVQRGEQYF.

This clonotype was observed at least ten times. V and J are TRBV10-3 and TRBJ2-5; D is uncertain. This CDR3 has 14 residues. Germline V gene sequence: CDR1 ENHRY, CDR2 SYGVKD. V lost 3 bases, J lost 3 bases, and 11 bases lay in between. The CDR3 protein is CAISDGSSKETQYF. The CDR3 DNA follows: TGTGCCATCAGTGACGGTTCTTCGAAAGAGACCCAGTACTTC.

V and J are TRBV20-1 and TRBJ2-1; TRBD1 or TRBD2 may be the D gene (5 bases each). Germline CDR1 DFQATT, CDR2 SNEGSKA (reference sequence). The CDR3 spans 14 residues. The CDR3: CSVRGTPGWNEQFF. DNA of the CDR3: TGCAGCGTCCGAGGGACCCCGGGGTGGAATGAGCAGTTCTTC.